A selection of T cell receptor beta chains follows, all from one sample in a study of OX40 agonist ivuxolimab in advanced cancers. Sequencing was performed with immunoSEQ multiplex PCR; in TCRdb, only in-frame clones are kept and a portion is missing. Of roughly 75,000 clones in the sample, roughly nine tenths were seen once. The sample was CD4+ or CD8+ T cells sorted from blood, taken in a trial of the OX40 agonist ivuxolimab. Every receptor here comes from an adult with an advanced solid tumor such as melanoma, head and neck, liver or kidney cancer. Each CDR3 is given with its conserved first and last residue.

V: TRBV7-6
J: TRBJ2-3
CDR3: CASSLGDPLTDTQYF

V: TRBV19
J: TRBJ2-7
CDR3: CASSGQGFYEQYF

V: TRBV6-5
J: TRBJ2-7
CDR3: CASSYSAGVRSYEQYF

V: TRBV11-3
J: TRBJ2-7
CDR3: CASSLHNGKTYEQYF

V: TRBV5-1
J: -
CDR3: CASSLKGNYEQYF

V: TRBV20-1
J: TRBJ2-5
CDR3: CSKGEQETQYF

V: TRBV28
J: TRBJ1-6
CDR3: CASSPSEGLNSPLHF

V: TRBV5-1
J: TRBJ2-7
CDR3: CASRGLAGGYEQYF

V: TRBV2
J: TRBJ2-3
CDR3: CASSEGVAEEDTQYF

V: TRBV23-1
J: TRBJ2-3
CDR3: CASSPTQGVLRTDTQYF

V: TRBV11-2
J: TRBJ2-5
CDR3: CASTHSGTGYQETQYF

V: TRBV19
J: TRBJ1-4
CDR3: CASSISKGGVAGNEKLFF

V: TRBV18
J: TRBJ2-5
CDR3: CASSPRYGQGAGETQYF

V: TRBV18
J: TRBJ1-1
CDR3: CASSPIQGDVGTEAFF

V: TRBV15
J: TRBJ2-1
CDR3: CATSRQGAANEQFF